The present entry profiles one T cell receptor beta chain with its context. The source of the sample is a study of shared clonotypes between healthy human individuals. Across the study: Each donor had three CD4 naive, three CD4 memory, two CD8 naive and one CD8 memory plate.

Donors included only healthy HIV-negative adults lacking recent acute infections or vaccinations. Across several immunoSEQ plates, the genomic DNA of each subset was split evenly. Libraries were prepared by immunoSEQ multiplex PCR; TCRdb keeps only in-frame clonotypes and omits some of them. The sample has under 650,000 clones, 90% to 97% seen once. CDR1 LNHDA and CDR2 SQIVND come from the germline V gene (reference sequence). V was pared by 6 bases and J by 0 bases, with 15 bases between. There are 17 residues in the CDR3. This rearrangement joins TRBV19 to TRBJ2-6; no firm D call. The TCR sequence derives from a woman aged 25 to 39 in good health. The sequenced sample consisted of naive CD4+ T cells sorted from blood. Subset indicated: CD45RA+ positively selected. The CDR3 DNA is TGTGCCAGTAGCCCCGGAACGGGCCTCTCTGGGGCCAACGTCCTGACTTTC. It encodes CASSPGTGLSGANVLTF.